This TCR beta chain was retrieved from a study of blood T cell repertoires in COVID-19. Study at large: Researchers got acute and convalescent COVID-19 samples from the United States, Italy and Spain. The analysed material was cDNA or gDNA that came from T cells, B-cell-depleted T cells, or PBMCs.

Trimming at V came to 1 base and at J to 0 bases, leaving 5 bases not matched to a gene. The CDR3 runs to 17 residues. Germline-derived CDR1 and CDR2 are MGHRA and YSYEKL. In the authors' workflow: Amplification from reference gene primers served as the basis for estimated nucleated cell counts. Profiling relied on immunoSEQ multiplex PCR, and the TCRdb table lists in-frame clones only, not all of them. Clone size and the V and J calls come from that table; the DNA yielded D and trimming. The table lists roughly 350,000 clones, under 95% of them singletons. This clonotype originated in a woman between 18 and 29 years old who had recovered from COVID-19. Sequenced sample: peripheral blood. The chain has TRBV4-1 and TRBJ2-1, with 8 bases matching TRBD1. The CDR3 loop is CASSQAGDRYSYNEQFF. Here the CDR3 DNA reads TGCGCCAGCAGCCAAGCTGGGGACAGGTACTCCTACAATGAGCAGTTCTTC.